Below are 32 T cell receptor beta chains sequenced from a single sample in a study of post-analysis software for immune sequencing data. Findings of the study overall: The five TRBV segments detected at higher frequency in patients than in controls included TRBV5-6, TRBV5-1 and TRBV20-1.

No antigen is known for these receptors. Unique molecular identifiers were present in the TCR beta cDNA libraries. One entry per CDR3 protein, called by TCRdb with MiXCR from the PCR reads. The sample has hundreds of thousands of distinct CDR3 sequences, roughly 45% seen once. The sample comprised blood. These receptors were obtained from a girl aged 10-17 years with multiple sclerosis.

V is TRBV18 and J is TRBJ2-5; the D gene could be TRBD1 or TRBD2 (5 bases each). Germline CDR1 is KGHSH and CDR2 is LQKENI. The CDR3 runs 11 residues. Trimming removed 6 bases at V and 11 bases at J, with 13 bases between. The DNA for the CDR3 is TGTGCCAGCTCCACAGGCCGGGAACAGTACTTC. As protein: CASSTGREQYF.

The chain carries TRBV12-3 or TRBV12-4 and TRBJ2-1, with 12 bases fitting TRBD2. This CDR3 is built from 16 residues. V dropped 7 bases and J dropped 3; count of bases not matched to a gene: 7. CDR3 DNA: TGTGCCAGCACCCCCAAGACTAGCGGGAGCTACAATGAGCAGTTCTTC. Its protein is CASTPKTSGSYNEQFF.

The rearrangement uses TRBV30 and TRBJ1-4, with TRBD1 as a possible D gene (6 bases). Trimming shortened V by 0 bases and J by 5 bases, and 7 bases separated the two germline ends. CDR3 length: 13 residues. In germline, CDR1 is GTSNPN, CDR2 SVGIG (reference sequence). CDR3 protein: CAWSVQGNEKLFF. CDR3 coding DNA: TGTGCCTGGAGTGTACAGGGAAATGAAAAACTGTTTTTT.

Concerning this clonotype itself: Given the absence of the conserved phenylalanine or tryptophan at the CDR3 end, a read error is likely. The V gene is TRBV7-8, the J gene TRBJ2-7; TRBD1 matches at 10 bases. Germline CDR1 and CDR2: SGHVS and FQNEAQ. The length of the CDR3 is 15 residues. V lost 1 base and J lost 3; bases outside the gene matches: 3. In nucleotides, the CDR3 is TGTGCCAGCAGCTTAGTCGGGACAGGGGTCTACGAGCAGTACTGC. Translating it yields CASSLVGTGVYEQYC.

The genes are TRBV4-1 and TRBJ2-1; maybe TRBD1 (5 bases). The CDR3 contains 16 residues. Germline CDR1 reads MGHRA; CDR2 reads YSYEKL. Trimming took off 1 base at V and 6 bases at J, with 16 bases between the two ends. CDR3 nucleotide sequence: TGCGCCAGCAGCCAAGTCACAGGCCCCCAGGGCAATGAGCAGTTCTTC. This encodes CASSQVTGPQGNEQFF.

The V gene is TRBV20-1, the J gene TRBJ1-1; no clear D gene. V was shortened by 6 bases and J by 2 bases, with 16 bases between the two germline ends. The CDR3 runs to 14 residues. CDR1 is DFQATT, CDR2 SNEGSKA, per germline (reference sequence). The CDR3 coding sequence is TGCAGTGCCCAGAGGGCCGCAGGCAACACTGAAGCTTTCTTT. The encoded protein is CSAQRAAGNTEAFF.

The sample holds one count of this clonotype. The chain has TRBV19 and TRBJ2-2; 7 nucleotides align to TRBD1. This CDR3 spans 15 amino acids. Germline V gene sequence: CDR1 LNHDA, CDR2 SQIVND (reference sequence). V lost 5 bases to trimming and J lost 7 bases; unmatched junction nucleotides: 10. CDR3 nucleotide sequence: TGTGCCAGTAGTCCCGCTGACAGGGAAGTCGGGGAGCTGTTTTTT. Protein product: CASSPADREVGELFF.

V gene TRBV12-5 combines with J gene TRBJ2-1; D is perhaps TRBD1 or TRBD2 (5 bases each). The germline V gene encodes CDR1 LGHNT and CDR2 FRNRAP. Trimming shortened V by 1 base and J by 10 bases, and 20 bases separated the two germline ends. The CDR3 is made up of 16 amino acids. The CDR3 DNA reads as TGTGCTAGTGGTTTGGCCCAATCCCGGGACCCTCAAGAGCAGTTCTTC. Translation gives CASGLAQSRDPQEQFF.

This sequence joins TRBV7-9 and TRBJ2-7; D remains ambiguous. V was trimmed by 1 base and J by 6 bases, leaving 13 bases between them. The germline V gene has CDR1 SEHNR and CDR2 FQNEAQ (reference sequence). The CDR3 sequence is 14 residues long. The CDR3 loop reads CASSLGGLLGEQYF. CDR3 sequence (DNA): TGTGCCAGCAGCTTAGGAGGCCTTTTGGGCGAGCAGTACTTC. The entire variable domain, with the rest obtained from reference TRBV7-9 and TRBJ2-7, is as follows: DTGVSQNPRHKITKRGQNVTFRCDPISEHNRLYWYRQTLGQGPEFLTYFQNEAQLEKSRLLSDRFSAERPKGSFSTLEIQRTEQGDSAMYLCASSLGGLLGEQYFGPGTRLTVT.

This clonotype was found a few times. The gene calls are TRBV20-1 and TRBJ2-7, with TRBD2 as a possible D gene (5 bases). The V end was cut by 1 base, the J end by 7 bases, with 17 bases between. Germline assignment: CDR1 DFQATT and CDR2 SNEGSKA (reference sequence). This CDR3 is 14 amino acids long. In DNA form, the CDR3 reads TGCAGTGCTAGAGTAGGAGGACCGAGCTCGGAGCAGTACTTC. It encodes CSARVGGPSSEQYF.

The chain combines TRBV7-3 with TRBJ2-1, with TRBD2 matching 9 bases. Germline V CDR1 and CDR2: SGHTA, FQGTGA. The V gene end was trimmed by 0 bases and the J gene end by 11 bases; junction bases not matched to a gene: 14. The CDR3 is 17 residues long. The CDR3 region has the DNA TGTGCCAGCAGCTTAACCAGTGCGGGGGGGGTGGTCACTAAGCAGTTCTTC. Translating it yields CASSLTSAGGVVTKQFF.

The J gene is TRBJ2-3, the V gene TRBV7-8, with D possibly being TRBD1 (6 bases). The V end was cut by 3 bases, the J end by 6 bases, with 13 bases between. Germline loops: CDR1 SGHVS, CDR2 FQNEAQ. CDR3 length equals 14 residues. CDR3 in DNA: TGTGCCAGCAGCTTCAGGGGTGGTGGGGATACGCAGTATTTT. It encodes CASSFRGGGDTQYF.

The chain links TRBV9 to TRBJ2-7; 7 bases are shared with TRBD1. V gave up 2 bases and J gave up 1 base; unmatched junction bases: 6. Germline assignment: CDR1 SGDLS and CDR2 YYNGEE. This CDR3 has 15 amino acids. CDR3 loop: CASSVAPTGSYEQYF. The CDR3 nucleotides read TGTGCCAGCAGCGTTGCCCCGACAGGGTCCTACGAGCAGTACTTC.

This CDR3 is CASSLVAGAFSYEQYF. CDR3 in DNA: TGCGCCAGCAGCTTGGTGGCAGGGGCCTTCTCCTACGAGCAGTACTTC. This chain uses TRBV5-1 with TRBJ2-7, with D possibly TRBD1 on 6 matching bases. In germline, CDR1 is SGHRS, CDR2 YFSETQ. Trimming shortened V by 0 bases and J by 0 bases, and 13 bases separated the two germline ends. This CDR3 is built from 16 residues.

This rearrangement joins TRBV19 to TRBJ1-2; TRBD1 is a possible D gene (5 bases). CDR3 size: 15 residues. Germline values: CDR1 LNHDA, CDR2 SQIVND (reference sequence). V was pared by 3 bases and J by 0 bases, with 11 bases between. The CDR3, as DNA: TGTGCCAGTAGTATGGGGACGGAACCTAACTATGGCTACACCTTC. Protein: CASSMGTEPNYGYTF.

The chain uses TRBV5-6 and TRBJ1-4; 8 bases agree with TRBD1. V lost 4 bases and J lost 7; bases outside the gene matches: 6. Germline loops: CDR1 SGHDT, CDR2 YYEEEE. The CDR3 extends over 14 amino acids. This chain's CDR3 is CASSTSGQGEKLFF. CDR3 in DNA: TGTGCCAGCAGCACCAGCGGACAGGGTGAAAAACTGTTTTTT.

CDR3 loop: CSARIAAIQYEQYF. DNA for the CDR3: TGCAGTGCTAGAATTGCGGCAATCCAGTACGAGCAGTACTTC. The V and J genes are TRBV20-1 and TRBJ2-7; no reliable D call. Looked up from germline, CDR1 is DFQATT and CDR2 is SNEGSKA (reference sequence). This CDR3 is built from 14 residues. Trimming pared 2 bases from V and 4 bases from J, leaving 15 bases between.

This clonotype was counted only a few times. The V call is TRBV7-9, the J call TRBJ2-7, with 12 bases fitting TRBD2. V lost 1 base, J lost 7 bases, and 2 bases stayed unmatched. The CDR3 is 14 residues long. CDR1 is SEHNR and CDR2 is FQNEAQ in the germline V gene (reference sequence). The CDR3 DNA is TGTGCCAGCAGCTTAGTACTAGCGGGAGGAGAGCAGTACTTC. Residues: CASSLVLAGGEQYF.

V and J are TRBV10-3 and TRBJ1-3, with D uncertain. This CDR3 is 16 amino acids long. Germline CDR1 and CDR2: ENHRY and SYGVKD. Trimming shortened V by 6 bases and J by 1 base, and 16 bases separated the two germline ends. The CDR3 DNA reads as TGTGCCATCAGGGAGAATGGGAAGGGATCTGGAAACACCATATATTTT. It yields the protein CAIRENGKGSGNTIYF.

The chain recombines TRBV19 with TRBJ2-5, with 11 positions matching TRBD2. CDR3 length: 16 amino acids. Germline loops: CDR1 LNHDA, CDR2 SQIVND (reference sequence). J gave up 1 base and V 10 bases, and 11 bases lay outside the gene matches. CDR3 sequence: CATQVGGLAAQETQYF. The CDR3 DNA reads TGTGCCACCCAGGTGGGGGGACTAGCGGCCCAAGAGACCCAGTACTTC.

The CDR3 DNA reads as TGTGCCAGCACCATCAGAGGAGGGGGCACGTCACGGGTCGAGCAGTACTTC. Translated, it gives CASTIRGGGTSRVEQYF. This rearrangement joins TRBV6-6 to TRBJ2-7, with D perhaps TRBD1 (7 bases). V gave up 7 bases and J gave up 6 bases, with 28 bases separating them. Germline values: CDR1 MNHNY, CDR2 SVGAGI (reference sequence). The CDR3 extends over 17 amino acids.

The chain joins TRBV2 to TRBJ1-1; possibly TRBD1 for D (5 bases). The CDR3 is 13 residues long. Trimming removed 6 bases from V and 4 bases from J, with 12 bases in between. Germline V gene lookup returns CDR1 SNHLY and CDR2 FYNNEI. CDR3 in amino acids: CASRPTVPTEAFF. CDR3 coding DNA: TGTGCCAGCAGACCGACAGTGCCCACTGAAGCTTTCTTT.

The V gene is TRBV28, the J gene TRBJ2-5; D remains unclear. The assigned J gene may be wrong: the sequence end matches TRBJ2-7 better. The germline CDR1 and CDR2 sequences are MDHEN and SYDVKM. The CDR3 is 12 amino acids. The CDR3 loop reads CASRILAAEQYF. The CDR3 nucleotides read TGTGCCAGCAGGATCTTAGCTGCCGAGCAGTACTTC.

The chain is built from TRBV29-1 and TRBJ1-5; the match to TRBD1 covers 9 bases. Trimming took 6 bases from V and 5 from J; bases not matched to a gene: 2. The CDR3 sequence is 12 residues long. Germline V gives CDR1 SQVTM, CDR2 ANQGSEA. DNA for the CDR3: TGCAGCGTCCGGACAGGGGATCAGCCCCAGCATTTT. Translation: CSVRTGDQPQHF.

This clonotype was seen more than once but under ten times. The chain has TRBV7-2 and TRBJ2-7; 8 nucleotides align to TRBD2. Per the germline V gene, CDR1 is SGHTA and CDR2 is FQGNSA. This CDR3 comprises 16 residues. J lost 4 bases, V lost 1 base, and 9 bases had no gene match. CDR3 sequence: CASSLGGLVSLYEQYF. CDR3 sequence (DNA): TGTGCCAGCAGCTTAGGGGGACTAGTTAGTCTGTACGAGCAGTACTTC.

This clonotype has a handful of counts. This chain connects TRBV6-6 to TRBJ2-7; no clear D gene. This CDR3 has 13 amino acids. The ends were cut back, 11 bases at V and 0 bases at J, with 14 bases in the middle. Germline CDR1 is MNHNY and CDR2 is SVGAGI (reference sequence). The CDR3 coding sequence is TGTGCCGTCAAGGGCCAAAACTCCTACGAGCAGTACTTC. Translation: CAVKGQNSYEQYF.

J is TRBJ1-5 and V is TRBV20-1; D gene unclear. Germline CDR1 reads DFQATT; CDR2 reads SNEGSKA (reference sequence). The V end was cut by 7 bases, the J end by 1 base, with 8 bases between. This CDR3 region has 12 residues. DNA of the CDR3: TGCAGTGGTTCGGGAAGCAATCAGCCCCAGCATTTT. This gives the protein CSGSGSNQPQHF.

This clonotype is classed as medium-sized (0.01 to 0.1%). The rearrangement uses TRBV6-5 and TRBJ1-6; 12 bases fit TRBD1. The V gene end was trimmed by 2 bases and the J gene end by 10 bases; junction bases not matched to a gene: 6. CDR3 length: 16 amino acids. Germline values: CDR1 MNHEY, CDR2 SVGAGI. The CDR3 reads CASSYPGTGGDSPLHF. CDR3 bases: TGTGCCAGCAGTTACCCTGGGACAGGGGGCGACTCACCCCTCCACTTT.

The J gene is TRBJ1-1, the V gene TRBV15, with 7 bases lining up with TRBD1. This CDR3 has 13 amino acids. V was clipped by 4 bases and J by 9 bases; unmatched bases: 8. Germline CDR1 and CDR2: LNHNV and YYDKDF (reference sequence). CDR3 nucleotides: TGTGCCACCAGCAACCGGGACAGAGGAAAAGCTTTCTTT. This translates into CATSNRDRGKAFF.

The sample holds a few counts of this clonotype. CDR3: CASSPGLAVSSYEQYF. CDR3 sequence (DNA): TGTGCCAGCAGCCCGGGACTAGCGGTTAGCTCCTACGAGCAGTACTTC. The chain employs TRBV12-3 or TRBV12-4 and TRBJ2-7, with 11 bases that match TRBD2. The CDR3 length is 16 residues. V was clipped by 6 bases and J by 0 bases; unmatched bases: 7.

The sample holds a few counts of this clonotype. The chain combines TRBV18 with TRBJ2-7; D is unresolved. CDR3 length equals 14 residues. V was shortened by 3 bases and J by 9 bases, with 18 bases between the two germline ends. Germline loops: CDR1 KGHSH, CDR2 LQKENI. CDR3 sequence: CASSPRGQGLGQYF. CDR3 in DNA: TGTGCCAGCTCACCCCGAGGCCAAGGGCTCGGGCAGTACTTC.

J is TRBJ2-1 and V is TRBV5-1, with 8 nucleotides matching TRBD1. The CDR3 is 17 amino acids. Germline CDR1 SGHRS, CDR2 YFSETQ. V dropped 0 bases and J dropped 4; count of bases not matched to a gene: 9. CDR3 DNA sequence: TGCGCCAGCAGCTTGGTCACAGGGACAGGCGATTACAATGAGCAGTTCTTC. Translating it yields CASSLVTGTGDYNEQFF.